In its sample, the clone carrying this T cell receptor beta chain was seen many times. Its antigen is still unknown. The sample comes from a study of T cells after yellow fever vaccination. Study at large: Libraries from low-cell-number fractions were prepared with the SMART-Seq v4 Ultra Low Input RNA kit.

Deletions cut 4 bases from V and 5 bases from J, with 11 bases between. CDR3 size: 13 residues. Germline loops: CDR1 LGHNA, CDR2 YSLEER. A universal primer site and UMIs were added as TCR cDNA was made by 5'RACE template switching. TCRdb reprocessed the 5' RACE reads via MiXCR and lists one record per CDR3 protein. Here the sample spans around 310,000 distinct CDR3 sequences, about 4% being singletons. Study-wide results and limits: Abundant bulk-derived clonotypes could contaminate FACS-sorted repertoires. It was a small share of clonotypes that appeared in both CD4 and CD8 compartments.

The sequence derives from a man aged 18 to 35 who received the YFV17D yellow fever vaccine. This chain connects TRBV4-3 to TRBJ1-2; TRBD1 is a possible D gene (6 bases). The specimen comprised PBMCs, sampled 5 days after the yellow fever booster vaccination. CDR3 protein: CASSRHREYGYTF. In DNA form, the CDR3 reads TGCGCCAGCAGCCGCCACAGGGAATATGGCTACACCTTC.